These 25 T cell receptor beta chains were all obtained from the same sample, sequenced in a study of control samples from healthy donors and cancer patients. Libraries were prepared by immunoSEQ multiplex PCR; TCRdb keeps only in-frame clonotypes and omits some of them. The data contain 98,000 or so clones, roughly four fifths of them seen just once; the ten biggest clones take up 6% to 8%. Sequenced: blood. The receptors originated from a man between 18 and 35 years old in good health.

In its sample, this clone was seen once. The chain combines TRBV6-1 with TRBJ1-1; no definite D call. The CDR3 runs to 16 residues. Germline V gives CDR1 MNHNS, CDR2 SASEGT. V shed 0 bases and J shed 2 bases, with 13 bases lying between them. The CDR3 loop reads CASSEATWLYNTEAFF. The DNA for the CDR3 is TGTGCCAGCAGTGAAGCTACGTGGTTGTACAACACTGAAGCTTTCTTT.

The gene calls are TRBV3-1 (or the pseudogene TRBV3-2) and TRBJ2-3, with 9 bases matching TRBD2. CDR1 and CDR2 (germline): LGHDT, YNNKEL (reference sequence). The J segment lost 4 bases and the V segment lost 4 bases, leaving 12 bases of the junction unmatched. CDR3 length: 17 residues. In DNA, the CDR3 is TGTGCCAGCAGCCCCTATCCTGGCGGGGGGGCATCAGATACGCAGTATTTT. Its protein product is CASSPYPGGGASDTQYF.

The CDR3 DNA reads TGTGCCAGCAGCTCCACTTCGGGACAGGGCTATGGCTACACCTTC. This encodes CASSSTSGQGYGYTF. The rearrangement links TRBV7-2 to TRBJ1-2; 9 bases agree with TRBD1. Germline V gene sequence: CDR1 SGHTA, CDR2 FQGNSA. The V and J ends lost 4 bases and 4 bases, in that order; junction bases with no gene match: 7. CDR3 length: 15 amino acids.

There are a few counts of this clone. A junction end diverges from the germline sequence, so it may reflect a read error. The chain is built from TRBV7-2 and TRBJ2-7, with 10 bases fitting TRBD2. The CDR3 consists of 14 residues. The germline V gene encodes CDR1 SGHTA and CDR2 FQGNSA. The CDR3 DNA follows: TGTGCCAGCAGCCCACGGGCTAGCGGGGGCCCCGGGGACTTC. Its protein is CASSPRASGGPGDF.

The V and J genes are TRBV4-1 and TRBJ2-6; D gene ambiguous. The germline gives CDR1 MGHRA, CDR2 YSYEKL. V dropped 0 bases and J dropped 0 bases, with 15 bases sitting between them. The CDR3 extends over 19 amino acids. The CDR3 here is CASSQDPTTASSGANVLTF. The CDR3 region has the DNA TGCGCCAGCAGCCAAGATCCGACGACGGCCAGCTCTGGGGCCAACGTCCTGACTTTC.

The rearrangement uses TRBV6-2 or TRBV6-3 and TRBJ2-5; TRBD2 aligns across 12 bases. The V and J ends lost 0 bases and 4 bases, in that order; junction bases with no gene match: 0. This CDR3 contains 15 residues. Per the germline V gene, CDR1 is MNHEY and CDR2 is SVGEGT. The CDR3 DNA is TGTGCCAGCAGTTACTCGACTAGCGGGGGAGAGACCCAGTACTTC. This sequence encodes CASSYSTSGGETQYF.

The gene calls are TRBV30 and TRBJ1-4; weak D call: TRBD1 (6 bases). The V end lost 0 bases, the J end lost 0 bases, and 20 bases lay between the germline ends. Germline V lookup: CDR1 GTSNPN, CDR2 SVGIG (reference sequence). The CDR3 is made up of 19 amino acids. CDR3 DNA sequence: TGTGCCTGGAGTGTACTGCGGAGCAGGGGCCCCGCAACTAATGAAAAACTGTTTTTT. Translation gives CAWSVLRSRGPATNEKLFF.

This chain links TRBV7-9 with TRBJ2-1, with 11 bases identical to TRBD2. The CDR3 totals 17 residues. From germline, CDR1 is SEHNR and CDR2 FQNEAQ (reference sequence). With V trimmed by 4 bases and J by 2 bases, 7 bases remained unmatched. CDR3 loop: CASSYALAGGPYNEQFF. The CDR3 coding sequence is TGTGCCAGCAGCTACGCCCTAGCGGGGGGACCCTACAATGAGCAGTTCTTC.

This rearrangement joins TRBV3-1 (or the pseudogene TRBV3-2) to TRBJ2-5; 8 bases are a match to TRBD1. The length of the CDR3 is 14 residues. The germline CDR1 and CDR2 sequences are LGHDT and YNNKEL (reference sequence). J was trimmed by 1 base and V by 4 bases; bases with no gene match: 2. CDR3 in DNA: TGTGCCAGCAGCCGGACAGGGACCCAAGAGACCCAGTACTTC. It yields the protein CASSRTGTQETQYF.

For the CDR3, the DNA is TGTGCCAGCAGCATATCCCAGGGGACAAATGAAAAACTGTTTTTT. Translated, it gives CASSISQGTNEKLFF. The V and J genes are TRBV25-1 and TRBJ1-4, with a weak D call TRBD1 (6 bases). Trimming took 6 bases from V and 5 from J, leaving 16 bases between them. The CDR3 is made up of 15 amino acids. The germline V gene has CDR1 MGHDK and CDR2 SYGVNS.

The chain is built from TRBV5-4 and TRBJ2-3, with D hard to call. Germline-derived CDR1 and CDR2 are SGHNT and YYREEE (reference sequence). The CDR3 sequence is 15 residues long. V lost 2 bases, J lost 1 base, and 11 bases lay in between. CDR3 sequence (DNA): TGTGCCAGCAGCTTAGACGGGCTAGGCACAGATACGCAGTATTTT. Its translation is CASSLDGLGTDTQYF.

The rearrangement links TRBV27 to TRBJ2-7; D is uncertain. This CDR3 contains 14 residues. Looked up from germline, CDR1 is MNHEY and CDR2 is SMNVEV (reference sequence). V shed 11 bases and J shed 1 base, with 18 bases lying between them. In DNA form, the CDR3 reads TGTGCCGGGCAGGACGTGAGGAAATCCTACGAGCAGTACGTC. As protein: CAGQDVRKSYEQYV.

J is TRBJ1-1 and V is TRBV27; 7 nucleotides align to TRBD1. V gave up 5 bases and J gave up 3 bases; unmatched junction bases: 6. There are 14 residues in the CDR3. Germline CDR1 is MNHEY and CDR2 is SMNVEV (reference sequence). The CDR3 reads CASSPPGQHTEAFF. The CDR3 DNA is TGTGCCAGCAGTCCTCCGGGACAGCACACTGAAGCTTTCTTT.

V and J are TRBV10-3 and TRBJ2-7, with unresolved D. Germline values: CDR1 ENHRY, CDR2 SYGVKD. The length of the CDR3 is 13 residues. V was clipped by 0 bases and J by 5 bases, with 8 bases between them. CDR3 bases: TGTGCCATCAGTGAGTCGAATGGGCACGAGCAGTACGTC. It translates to CAISESNGHEQYV.

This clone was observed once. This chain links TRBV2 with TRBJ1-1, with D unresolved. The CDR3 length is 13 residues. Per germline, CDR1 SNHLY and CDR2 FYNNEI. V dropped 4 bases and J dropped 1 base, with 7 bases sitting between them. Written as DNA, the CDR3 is TGTGCCAGCAGTGGGCAGCAGAACACTGAAGCTTTCTTT. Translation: CASSGQQNTEAFF.

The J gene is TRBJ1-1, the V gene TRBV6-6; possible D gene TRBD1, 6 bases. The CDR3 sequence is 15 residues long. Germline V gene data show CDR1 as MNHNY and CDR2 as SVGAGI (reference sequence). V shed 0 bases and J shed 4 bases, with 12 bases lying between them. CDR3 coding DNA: TGTGCCAGCAGTTACTCCCGGGGGCTCAGCACTGAAGCTTTCTTT. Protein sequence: CASSYSRGLSTEAFF.

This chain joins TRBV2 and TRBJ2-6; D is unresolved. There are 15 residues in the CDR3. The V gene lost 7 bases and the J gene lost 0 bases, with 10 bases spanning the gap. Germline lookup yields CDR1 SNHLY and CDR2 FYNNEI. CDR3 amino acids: CASTEPYSGANVLTF. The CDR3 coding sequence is TGTGCCAGCACCGAGCCCTACTCTGGGGCCAACGTCCTGACTTTC.

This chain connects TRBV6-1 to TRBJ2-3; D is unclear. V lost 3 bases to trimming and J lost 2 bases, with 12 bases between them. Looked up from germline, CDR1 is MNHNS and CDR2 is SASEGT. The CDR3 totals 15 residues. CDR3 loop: CASSDRVGFTDTQYF. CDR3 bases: TGTGCCAGCAGTGATCGGGTCGGGTTCACAGATACGCAGTATTTT.

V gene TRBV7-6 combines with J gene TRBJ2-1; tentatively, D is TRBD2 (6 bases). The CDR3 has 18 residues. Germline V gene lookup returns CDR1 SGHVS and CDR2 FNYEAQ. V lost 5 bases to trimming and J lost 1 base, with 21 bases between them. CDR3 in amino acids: CASSERAGTDISYNEQFF. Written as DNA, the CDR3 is TGTGCCAGCAGCGAAAGAGCCGGGACTGATATTTCCTACAATGAGCAGTTCTTC.

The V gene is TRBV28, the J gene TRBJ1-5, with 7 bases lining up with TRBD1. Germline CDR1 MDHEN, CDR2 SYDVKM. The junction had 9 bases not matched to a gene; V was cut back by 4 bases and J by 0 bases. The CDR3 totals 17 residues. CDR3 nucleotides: TGTGCCAGCAGTTCCGAGGACAGGAAATATAGCAATCAGCCCCAGCATTTT. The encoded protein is CASSSEDRKYSNQPQHF. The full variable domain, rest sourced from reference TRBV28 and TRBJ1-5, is DVKVTQSSRYLVKRTGEKVFLECVQDMDHENMFWYRQDPGLGLRLIYFSYDVKMKEKGDIPEGYSVSREKKERFSLILESASTNQTSMYLCASSSEDRKYSNQPQHFGDGTRLSIL.

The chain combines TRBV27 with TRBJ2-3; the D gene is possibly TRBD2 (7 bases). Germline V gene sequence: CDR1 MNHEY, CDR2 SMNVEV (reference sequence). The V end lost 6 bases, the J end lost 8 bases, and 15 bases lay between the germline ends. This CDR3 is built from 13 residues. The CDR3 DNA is TGTGCCAGCAGGGTTCGGGGGGCCCCTACGCAGTATTTT. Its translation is CASRVRGAPTQYF.

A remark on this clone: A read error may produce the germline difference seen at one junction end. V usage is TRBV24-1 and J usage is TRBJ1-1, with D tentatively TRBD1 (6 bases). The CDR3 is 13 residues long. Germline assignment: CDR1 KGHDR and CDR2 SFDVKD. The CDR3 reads CAASDPTGTEAFF. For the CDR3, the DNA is TGTGCCGCCAGTGATCCCACAGGGACTGAAGCTTTCTTT.

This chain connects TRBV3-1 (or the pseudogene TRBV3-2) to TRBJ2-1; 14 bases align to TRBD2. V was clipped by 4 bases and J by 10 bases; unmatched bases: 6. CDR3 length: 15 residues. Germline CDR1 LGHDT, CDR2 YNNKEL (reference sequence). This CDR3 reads CASSRMGLAGEEQFF. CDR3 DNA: TGTGCCAGCAGCCGAATGGGACTAGCGGGGGAGGAGCAGTTCTTC.

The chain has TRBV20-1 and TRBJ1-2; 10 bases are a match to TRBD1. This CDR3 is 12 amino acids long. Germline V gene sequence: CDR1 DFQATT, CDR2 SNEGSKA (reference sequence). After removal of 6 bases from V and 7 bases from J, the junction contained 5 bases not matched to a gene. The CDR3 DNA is TGCAGTGCCAGTGACAGGGGGCCTGGCTACACCTTC. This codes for CSASDRGPGYTF.

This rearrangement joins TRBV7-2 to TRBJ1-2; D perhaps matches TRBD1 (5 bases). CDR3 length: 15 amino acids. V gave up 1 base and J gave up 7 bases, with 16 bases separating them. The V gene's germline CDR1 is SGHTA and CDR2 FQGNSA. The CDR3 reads CASSLVLGVGGGYTF. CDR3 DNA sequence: TGTGCCAGCAGCTTAGTTCTGGGCGTTGGGGGTGGCTACACCTTC.